The present T cell receptor beta chain was sequenced within a study of blood T cell repertoires in COVID-19. Method: immunoSEQ multiplex PCR; TCRdb's copy keeps in-frame clones and lacks some. This table has about 270,000 clones, around nine tenths appearing once. The CDR3 extends over 15 amino acids. Sequencing used peripheral blood. The chain combines TRBV21-1 with TRBJ1-3. TRBV21-1 is a documented pseudogene. This TCR was sampled from a man aged 35 to 55 with active or convalescent COVID-19. The CDR3 bases are TGTGCCAGCAGCAAAGTTGGGGAGGCTGGAAACACCATATATTTT. It specifies CASSKVGEAGNTIYF.